The clone carrying this T cell receptor beta chain appeared once. Its specificity is unknown. These data originate in a study of Tregs in tolerant kidney transplant recipients. Study findings and constraints: No direct test of biological reproducibility was done here. Validation in larger populations is needed because few patients were studied. Tregs expanded with activated donor B cells seemed most donor-specific.

The table came from immunoSEQ multiplex PCR; TCRdb's copy has only in-frame clones and leaves some out. The sample lists 15,000 to 19,000 clones; approximately 94% were seen once. Unstimulated regulatory T cells (CD4+CD25+CD127-), CD4+CD25- non-regulatory cells, CD4 and CD8 cells were FACS-sorted from thawed PBMCs. Trimming cost V 2 bases and J 6 bases, with 8 bases left between them. The CDR3 consists of 13 residues. Germline V gives CDR1 MNHEY, CDR2 SVGAGI. Specimen: CD8+ T cells from blood. This receptor was identified in a human donor in good health. The chain uses TRBV6-5 and TRBJ2-1, with D possibly matching TRBD2 (5 bases). The CDR3, as DNA: TGTGCCAGCAGTTACGGCGGACTCAATGAGCAGTTCTTC. It encodes CASSYGGLNEQFF.